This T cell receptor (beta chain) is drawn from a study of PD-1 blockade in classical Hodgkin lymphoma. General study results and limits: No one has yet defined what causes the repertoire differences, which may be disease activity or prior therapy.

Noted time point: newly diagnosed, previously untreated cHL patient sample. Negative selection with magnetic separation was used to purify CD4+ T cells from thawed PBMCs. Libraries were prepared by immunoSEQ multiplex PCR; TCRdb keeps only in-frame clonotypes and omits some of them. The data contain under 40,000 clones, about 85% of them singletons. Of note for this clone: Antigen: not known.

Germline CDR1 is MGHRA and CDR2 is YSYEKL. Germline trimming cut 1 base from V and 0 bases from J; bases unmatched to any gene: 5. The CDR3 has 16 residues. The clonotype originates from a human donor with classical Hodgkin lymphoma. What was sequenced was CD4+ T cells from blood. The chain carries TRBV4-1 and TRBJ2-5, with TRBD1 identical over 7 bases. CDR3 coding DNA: TGCGCCAGCAGCCAAGGGGGACAGACTTACCAAGAGACCCAGTACTTC. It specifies CASSQGGQTYQETQYF.